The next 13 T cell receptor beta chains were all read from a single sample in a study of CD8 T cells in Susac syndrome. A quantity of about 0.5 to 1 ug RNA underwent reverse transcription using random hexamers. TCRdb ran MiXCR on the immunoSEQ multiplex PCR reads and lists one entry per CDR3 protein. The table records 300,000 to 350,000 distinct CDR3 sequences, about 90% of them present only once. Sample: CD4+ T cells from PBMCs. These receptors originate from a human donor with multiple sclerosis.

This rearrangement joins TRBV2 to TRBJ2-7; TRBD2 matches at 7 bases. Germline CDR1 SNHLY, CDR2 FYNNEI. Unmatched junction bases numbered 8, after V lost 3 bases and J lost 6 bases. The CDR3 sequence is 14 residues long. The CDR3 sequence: CASSEFRWGGEQYF. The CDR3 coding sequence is TGTGCCAGCAGTGAGTTCCGGTGGGGGGGCGAGCAGTACTTC.

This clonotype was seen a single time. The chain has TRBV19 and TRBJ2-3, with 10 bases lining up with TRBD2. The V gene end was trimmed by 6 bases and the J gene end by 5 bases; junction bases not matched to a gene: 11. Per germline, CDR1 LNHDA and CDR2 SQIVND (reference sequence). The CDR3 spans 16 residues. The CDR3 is CASRRASGGVGDTQYF. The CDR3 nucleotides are TGTGCCAGTAGACGGGCTAGCGGGGGCGTGGGAGATACGCAGTATTTT.

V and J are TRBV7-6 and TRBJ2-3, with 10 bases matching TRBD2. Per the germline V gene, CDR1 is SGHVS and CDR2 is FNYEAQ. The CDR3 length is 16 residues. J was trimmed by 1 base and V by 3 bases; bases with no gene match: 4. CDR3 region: CASSLVGTSGTDTQYF. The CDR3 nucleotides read TGTGCCAGCAGCTTGGTCGGGACTAGCGGCACAGATACGCAGTATTTT.

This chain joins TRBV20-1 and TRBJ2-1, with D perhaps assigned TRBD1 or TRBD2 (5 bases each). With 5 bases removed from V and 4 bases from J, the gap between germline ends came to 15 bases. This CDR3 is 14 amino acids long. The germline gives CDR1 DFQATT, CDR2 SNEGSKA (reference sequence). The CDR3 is CSAWKPGPYNEQFF. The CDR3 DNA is TGCAGTGCTTGGAAACCGGGGCCATACAATGAGCAGTTCTTC.

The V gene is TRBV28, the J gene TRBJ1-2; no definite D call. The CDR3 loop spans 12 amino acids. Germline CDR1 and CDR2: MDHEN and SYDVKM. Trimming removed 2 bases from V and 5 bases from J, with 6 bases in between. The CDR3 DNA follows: TGTGCCAGCAGTTTAGAGCTATATGGCTACACCTTC. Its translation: CASSLELYGYTF.

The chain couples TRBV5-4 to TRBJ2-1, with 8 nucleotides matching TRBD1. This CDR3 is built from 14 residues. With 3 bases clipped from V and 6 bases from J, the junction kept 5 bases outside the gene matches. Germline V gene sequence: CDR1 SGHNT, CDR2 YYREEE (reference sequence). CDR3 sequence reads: CASSSDRVTNEQFF. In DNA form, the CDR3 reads TGTGCCAGCAGCTCGGACAGGGTGACCAATGAGCAGTTCTTC.

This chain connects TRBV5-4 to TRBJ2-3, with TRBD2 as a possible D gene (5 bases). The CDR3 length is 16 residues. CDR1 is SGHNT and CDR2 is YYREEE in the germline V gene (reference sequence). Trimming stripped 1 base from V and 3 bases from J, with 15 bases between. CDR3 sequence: CASSLSGRRSTDTQYF. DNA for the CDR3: TGTGCCAGCAGCTTGTCGGGTAGGAGGTCTACAGATACGCAGTATTTT.

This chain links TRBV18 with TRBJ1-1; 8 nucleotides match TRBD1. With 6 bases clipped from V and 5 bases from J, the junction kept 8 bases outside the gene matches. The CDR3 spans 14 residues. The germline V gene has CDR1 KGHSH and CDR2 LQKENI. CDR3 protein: CASSPGGGRTEAFF. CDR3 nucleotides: TGTGCCAGCTCCCCAGGGGGCGGGAGGACTGAAGCTTTCTTT.

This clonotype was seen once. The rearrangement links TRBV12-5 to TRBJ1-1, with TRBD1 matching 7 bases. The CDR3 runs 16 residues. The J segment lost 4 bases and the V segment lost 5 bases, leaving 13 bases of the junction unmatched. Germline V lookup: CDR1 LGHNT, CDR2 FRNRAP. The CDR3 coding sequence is TGTGCTAGTGGTAGGAAGGGACAGCGATTGGGCACTGAAGCTTTCTTT. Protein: CASGRKGQRLGTEAFF.

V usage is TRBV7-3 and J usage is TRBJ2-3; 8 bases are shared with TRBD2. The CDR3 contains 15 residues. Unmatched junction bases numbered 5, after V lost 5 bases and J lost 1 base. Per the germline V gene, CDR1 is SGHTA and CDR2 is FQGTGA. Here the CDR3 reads CASSLTSARTDTQYF. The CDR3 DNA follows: TGTGCCAGCAGCCTGACTAGCGCCCGCACAGATACGCAGTATTTT.

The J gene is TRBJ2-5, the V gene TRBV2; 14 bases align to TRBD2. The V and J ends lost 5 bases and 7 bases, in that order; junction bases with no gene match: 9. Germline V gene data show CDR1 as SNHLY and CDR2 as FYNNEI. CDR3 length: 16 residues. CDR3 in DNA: TGTGCCAGCAGTCTTGGACTAGCGGGAGGTCAGGGGACCCAGTACTTC. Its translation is CASSLGLAGGQGTQYF.

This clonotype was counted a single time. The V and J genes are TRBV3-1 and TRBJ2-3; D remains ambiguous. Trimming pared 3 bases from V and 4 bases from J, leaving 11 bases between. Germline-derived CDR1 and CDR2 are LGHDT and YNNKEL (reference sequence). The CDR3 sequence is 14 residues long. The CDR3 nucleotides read TGTGCCAGCAGCCAGATTGACTGGGCAGATACGCAGTATTTT. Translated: CASSQIDWADTQYF.

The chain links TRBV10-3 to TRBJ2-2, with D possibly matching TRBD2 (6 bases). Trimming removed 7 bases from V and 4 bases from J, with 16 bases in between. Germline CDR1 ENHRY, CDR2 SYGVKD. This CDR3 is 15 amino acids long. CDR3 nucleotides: TGTGCCATCAACCAGGGACTGCGCAGCACCGGGGAGCTGTTTTTT. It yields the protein CAINQGLRSTGELFF.